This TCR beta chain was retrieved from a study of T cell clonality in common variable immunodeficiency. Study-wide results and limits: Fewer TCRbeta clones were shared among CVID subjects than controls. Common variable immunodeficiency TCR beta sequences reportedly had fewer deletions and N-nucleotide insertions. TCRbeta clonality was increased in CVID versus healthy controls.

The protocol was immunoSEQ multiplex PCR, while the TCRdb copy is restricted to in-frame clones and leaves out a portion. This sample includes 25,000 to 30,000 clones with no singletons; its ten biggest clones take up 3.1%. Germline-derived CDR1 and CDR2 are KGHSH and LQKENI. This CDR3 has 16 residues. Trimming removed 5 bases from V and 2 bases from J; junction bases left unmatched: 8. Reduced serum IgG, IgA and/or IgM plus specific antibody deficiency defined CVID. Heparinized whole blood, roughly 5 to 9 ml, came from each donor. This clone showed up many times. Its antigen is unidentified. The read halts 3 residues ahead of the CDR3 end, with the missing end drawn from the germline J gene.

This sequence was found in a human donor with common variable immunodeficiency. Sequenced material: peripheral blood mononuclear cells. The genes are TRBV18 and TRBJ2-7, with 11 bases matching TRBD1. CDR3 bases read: TGTGCCAGCTCAGTTACCGGGACAGGGGGGACCTACGAG. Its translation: CASSVTGTGGTYE. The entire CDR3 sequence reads CASSVTGTGGTYEQYF.